The T cell receptor (beta chain) described here comes from a study of PD-1 blockade in classical Hodgkin lymphoma. With regard to this clone: Its target is unknown.

Measured with immunoSEQ multiplex PCR; TCRdb has only the in-frame clones, and not every one. Of fewer than 35,000 clones detected, around 80% appear once; the ten largest clones hold 0.65% to 0.95%. Study conclusions and caveats: It was reported that newly diagnosed patients had less baseline TCR diversity than healthy donors. By C4D1, diversity of CD4+ TCRs had risen significantly, whereas that of CD8+ TCRs had not. Individuals initiating nivolumab under 1 year after ASCT were excluded.

The CDR3 is 15 residues long. Trimming left V 2 bases short and J 2 bases short, with 13 bases between. Germline V gene lookup returns CDR1 SGDLS and CDR2 YYNGEE. The time point here: cycle 4 day 1 (C4D1), after more than five weeks of nivolumab. All patients experienced relapse after autologous stem cell transplantation, and brentuximab vedotin exposure was variable. Negative selection with magnetic separation was used to purify CD4+ T cells from thawed PBMCs. Sequenced here: CD4+ T cells from blood, sampled before the fourth cycle of nivolumab. The J gene is TRBJ1-2, the V gene TRBV9, with D unresolved. This clonotype was sampled from a human donor with classical Hodgkin lymphoma. CDR3 coding DNA: TGTGCCAGCAGCGTCCGGTCACAGCTGAACTATGGCTACACCTTC. Translation gives CASSVRSQLNYGYTF.